This T cell receptor (beta chain) was sequenced during a study of blood T cell repertoires in COVID-19. Study at large: Samples representing acute and convalescent COVID-19 were sourced from the United States, Italy and Spain.

Researchers sorted participants into cohorts using their self-reported clinical history. This table comes from immunoSEQ multiplex PCR, and its TCRdb copy is limited to in-frame clones, with some not included. This table holds 200,000 to 250,000 clones, 82% found once. The TCR comes from a woman aged 55-69 years who had recovered from COVID-19. Sequencing input: PBMCs or T cells enriched from blood (not recorded which).

CDR3 region: CASSSTGGDTQYF. In DNA form, the CDR3 reads TGCGCCAGCAGCTCGACTGGGGGGGATACGCAGTATTTT. V usage is TRBV5-1 and J usage is TRBJ2-3, with D perhaps matching TRBD2 (6 bases). The CDR3 extends over 13 amino acids. Germline CDR1 SGHRS, CDR2 YFSETQ. Trimming took off 3 bases at V and 6 bases at J, with 11 bases between the two ends.